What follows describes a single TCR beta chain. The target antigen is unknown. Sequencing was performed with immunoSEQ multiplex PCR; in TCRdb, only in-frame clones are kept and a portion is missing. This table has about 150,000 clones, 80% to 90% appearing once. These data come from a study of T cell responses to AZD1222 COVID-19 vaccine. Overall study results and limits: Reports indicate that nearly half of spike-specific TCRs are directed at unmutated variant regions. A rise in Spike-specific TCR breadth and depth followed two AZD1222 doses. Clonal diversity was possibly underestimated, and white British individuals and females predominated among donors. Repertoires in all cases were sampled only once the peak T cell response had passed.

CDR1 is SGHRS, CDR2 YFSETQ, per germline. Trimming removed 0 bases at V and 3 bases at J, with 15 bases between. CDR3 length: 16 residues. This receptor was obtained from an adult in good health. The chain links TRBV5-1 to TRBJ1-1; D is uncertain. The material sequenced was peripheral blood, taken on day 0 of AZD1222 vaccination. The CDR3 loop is CASSLAPIAHDTEAFF. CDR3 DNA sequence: TGCGCCAGCAGCTTGGCTCCGATAGCCCACGACACTGAAGCTTTCTTT.